This TCR beta chain was sequenced for a study of blood T cell repertoires in COVID-19. Background on the study: The origin of the acute and convalescent COVID-19 samples was the United States, Italy and Spain. PBMCs, B-cell-depleted T cells, or T cells were the source of the cDNA or gDNA that made up the material.

CDR1 and CDR2 from the germline V gene are SGHTS and YDEGEE. V dropped 0 bases and J dropped 7 bases, with 11 bases sitting between them. The CDR3 is 14 residues long. Original processing notes: For nucleated cells, counts were estimated from reference gene primer amplification. Sequenced by immunoSEQ multiplex PCR; TCRdb stores in-frame clones only, minus some. V, J and clone size are those of that table, while D and trimming were read from the DNA. The top ten clones hold 8.5% to 14% of a sample with roughly 100,000 clones, approximately 88% of them seen once. The TCR sequence derives from a man aged 80 or over with acute or convalescent COVID-19. Sequencing used peripheral blood. V gene TRBV5-8 combines with J gene TRBJ2-1, with D tentatively TRBD1 (5 bases). CDR3 nucleotide sequence: TGTGCCAGCAGCTTGGGAACAGGCTGGAATGAGCAGTTCTTC. The encoded protein is CASSLGTGWNEQFF.